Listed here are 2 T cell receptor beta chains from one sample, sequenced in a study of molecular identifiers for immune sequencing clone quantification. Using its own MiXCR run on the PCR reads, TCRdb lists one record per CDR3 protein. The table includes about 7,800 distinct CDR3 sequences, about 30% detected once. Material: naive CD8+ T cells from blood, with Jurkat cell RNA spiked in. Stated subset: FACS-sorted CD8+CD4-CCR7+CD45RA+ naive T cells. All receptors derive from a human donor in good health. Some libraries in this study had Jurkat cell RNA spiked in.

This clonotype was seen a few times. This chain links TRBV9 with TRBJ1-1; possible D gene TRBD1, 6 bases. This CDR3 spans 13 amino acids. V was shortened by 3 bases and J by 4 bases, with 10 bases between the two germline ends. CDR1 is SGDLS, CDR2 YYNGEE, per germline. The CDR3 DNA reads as TGTGCCAGCAGCGCAGGGGCGACCACTGAAGCTTTCTTT. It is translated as CASSAGATTEAFF.

CDR3 sequence: CSARDPGNTEAFF. DNA for the CDR3: TGCAGTGCTAGAGATCCAGGCAACACTGAAGCTTTCTTT. V and J are TRBV20-1 and TRBJ1-1; no firm D call. The CDR3 length is 13 residues. Germline-derived CDR1 and CDR2 are DFQATT and SNEGSKA (reference sequence). V gave up 0 bases and J gave up 2 bases, with 7 bases separating them.